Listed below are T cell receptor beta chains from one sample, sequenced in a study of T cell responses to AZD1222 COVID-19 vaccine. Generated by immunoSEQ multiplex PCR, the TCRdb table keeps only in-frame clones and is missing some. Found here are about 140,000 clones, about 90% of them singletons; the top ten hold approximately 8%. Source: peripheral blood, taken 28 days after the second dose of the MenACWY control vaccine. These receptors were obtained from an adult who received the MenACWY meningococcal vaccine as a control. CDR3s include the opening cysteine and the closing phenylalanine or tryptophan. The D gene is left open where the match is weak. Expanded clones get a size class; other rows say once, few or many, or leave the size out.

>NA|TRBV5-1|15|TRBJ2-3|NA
CASSLGPSGTDTQYF
TGCGCCAGCAGCTTGGGTCCTAGCGGCACAGATACGCAGTATTTT
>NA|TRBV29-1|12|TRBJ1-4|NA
CSVDRDFEKLFF
TGCAGCGTTGACAGGGACTTTGAAAAACTGTTTTTT
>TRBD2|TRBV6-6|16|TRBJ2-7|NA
CASSYPPETSGAQQYF
TGTGCCAGCAGTTACCCCCCCGAAACTAGCGGGGCTCAGCAGTACTTC
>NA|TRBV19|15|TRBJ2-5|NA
CASSTEWTAQETQYF
TGTGCCAGTAGTACCGAATGGACGGCCCAAGAGACCCAGTACTTC
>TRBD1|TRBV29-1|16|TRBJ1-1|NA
CSVAETGGLMNTEAFF
TGCAGCGTTGCAGAAACAGGGGGCCTAATGAACACTGAAGCTTTCTTT
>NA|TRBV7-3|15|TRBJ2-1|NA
CASSPQADPYNEQFF
TGTGCCAGCAGCCCCCAGGCAGACCCTTACAATGAGCAGTTCTTC
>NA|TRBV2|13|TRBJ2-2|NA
CASSEWGAGELFF
TGTGCCAGCAGTGAATGGGGGGCCGGGGAGCTGTTTTTT
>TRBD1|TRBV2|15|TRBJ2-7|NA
CASSMDRANSYEQYF
TGTGCCAGCAGTATGGACAGGGCTAATTCCTACGAGCAGTACTTC
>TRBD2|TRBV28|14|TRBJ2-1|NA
CASGTSGSYNEQFF
TGTGCCAGCGGTACTAGCGGGAGTTACAATGAGCAGTTCTTC
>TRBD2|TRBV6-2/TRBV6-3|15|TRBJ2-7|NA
CASSRSGEGSYEQYF
TGTGCCAGCAGTAGGTCCGGGGAGGGGTCCTACGAGCAGTACTTC
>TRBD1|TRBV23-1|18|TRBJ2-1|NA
CASTTGERSGTSYNEQFF
TGCGCCAGCACGACAGGGGAGCGGTCGGGGACCTCCTACAATGAGCAGTTCTTC
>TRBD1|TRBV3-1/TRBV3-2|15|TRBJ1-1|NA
CASSPLDRGGTEAFF
TGTGCCAGCAGCCCCCTGGACAGGGGAGGCACTGAAGCTTTCTTT
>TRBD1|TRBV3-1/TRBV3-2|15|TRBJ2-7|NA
CASSPHRGQGVEQYF
TGTGCCAGCAGCCCCCACCGGGGACAGGGGGTCGAGCAGTACTTC
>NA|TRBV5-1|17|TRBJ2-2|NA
CASSPLLGGANTGELFF
TGCGCCAGCAGCCCCCTTTTGGGAGGCGCGAACACCGGGGAGCTGTTTTTT
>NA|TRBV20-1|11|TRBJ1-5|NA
CSAVRTLTQHF
TGCAGTGCCGTACGAACCCTGACCCAGCATTTT
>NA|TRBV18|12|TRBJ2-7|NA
CASPAPDYEQYF
TGTGCCAGCCCCGCCCCAGACTACGAGCAGTACTTC
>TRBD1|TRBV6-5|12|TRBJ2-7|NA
CASSLEGAEQYF
TGTGCCAGCAGTCTTGAGGGGGCCGAGCAGTACTTC
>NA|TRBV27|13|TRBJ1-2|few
CASSFRGYYGYTF
TGTGCCAGCAGTTTTCGTGGGTACTATGGCTACACCTTC
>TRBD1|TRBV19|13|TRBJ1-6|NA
CASSGQGDSPLHF
TGTGCCAGTAGTGGACAGGGGGATTCACCCCTCCACTTT
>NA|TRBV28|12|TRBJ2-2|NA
CASSQHRWELFF
TGTGCCAGCAGTCAACACCGGTGGGAGCTGTTTTTT
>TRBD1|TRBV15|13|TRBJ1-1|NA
CATSPQGASEAFF
TGTGCCACCAGCCCCCAGGGGGCGTCAGAAGCTTTCTTT
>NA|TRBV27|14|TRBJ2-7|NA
CASSLGIGSYEQYF
TGTGCCAGCAGCTTAGGGATCGGATCCTACGAGCAGTACTTC
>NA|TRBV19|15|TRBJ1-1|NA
CASSIDQGVYTEAFF
TGTGCCAGTAGTATAGATCAAGGGGTCTACACTGAAGCTTTCTTT
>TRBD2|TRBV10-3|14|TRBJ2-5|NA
CAISQRGSQETQYF
TGTGCCATCAGTCAGCGGGGGAGCCAAGAGACCCAGTACTTC
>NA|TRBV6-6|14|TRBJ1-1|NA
CASVRDTTDTEAFF
TGTGCCAGCGTACGGGACACGACGGACACTGAAGCTTTCTTT
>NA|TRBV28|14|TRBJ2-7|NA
CASSLGPNTYEQYF
TGTGCCAGCAGTTTAGGACCGAATACCTACGAGCAGTACTTC
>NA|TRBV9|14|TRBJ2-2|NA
CASSVQGRTGELFF
TGTGCCAGCAGCGTTCAGGGGAGGACCGGGGAGCTGTTTTTT
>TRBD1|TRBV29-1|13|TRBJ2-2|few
CSIDPGGTGELFF
TGCAGCATAGATCCAGGGGGCACCGGGGAGCTGTTTTTT
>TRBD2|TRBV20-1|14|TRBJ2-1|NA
CSASSGGAYNEQFF
TGCAGTGCTAGTAGCGGGGGGGCCTACAATGAGCAGTTCTTC
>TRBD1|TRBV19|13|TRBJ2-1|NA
CAKPGQGVNEQFF
TGTGCCAAGCCGGGACAGGGAGTCAATGAGCAGTTCTTC
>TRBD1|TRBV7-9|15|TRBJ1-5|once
CASSLTDRPYQPQHF
TGTGCCAGCAGCTTGACGGACAGGCCATATCAGCCCCAGCATTTT
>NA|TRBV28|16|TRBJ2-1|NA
CASSFSWGGTYNEQFF
TGTGCCAGCAGTTTCTCGTGGGGTGGGACCTACAATGAGCAGTTCTTC
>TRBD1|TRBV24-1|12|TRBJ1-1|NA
CATSDAYRGAFF
TGTGCCACCAGTGATGCATACAGGGGCGCTTTCTTT
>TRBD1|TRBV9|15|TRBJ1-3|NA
CASSVQGTAGNTIYF
TGTGCCAGCAGCGTACAGGGGACAGCTGGAAACACCATATATTTT
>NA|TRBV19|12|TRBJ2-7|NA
CATRGAGYEQYF
TGTGCCACCAGGGGGGCCGGCTACGAGCAGTACTTC
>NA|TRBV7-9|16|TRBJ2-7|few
CASSLALDRAAYEQYF
TGTGCCAGCAGCTTAGCCCTGGACAGAGCCGCCTACGAGCAGTACTTC
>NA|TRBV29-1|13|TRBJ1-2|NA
CSVRVGLSYGYTF
TGCAGCGTCCGGGTGGGGCTCAGCTATGGCTACACCTTC
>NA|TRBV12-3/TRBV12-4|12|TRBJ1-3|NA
CASSLGGNTIYF
TGTGCCAGCAGTTTGGGGGGAAACACCATATATTTT
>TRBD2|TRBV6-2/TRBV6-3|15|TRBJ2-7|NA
CASSRGLAGSYEQYF
TGTGCCAGCAGTCGCGGACTAGCGGGGTCCTACGAGCAGTACTTC
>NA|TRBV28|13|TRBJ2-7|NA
CASSQRLPYEQYF
TGTGCCAGCAGCCAGCGACTACCTTACGAGCAGTACTTC
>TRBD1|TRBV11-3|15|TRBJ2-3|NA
CASSLGGQGTDTQYF
TGTGCCAGCAGCTTAGGGGGACAGGGAACAGATACGCAGTATTTT